This TCR beta chain emerged from a study of patients and donors after allogeneic stem cell transplantation. This clonotype appeared many times. TCRdb reprocessed the RT-PCR reads via MiXCR and lists one record per CDR3 protein. The sample has approximately 250,000 distinct CDR3 sequences; 11% to 15% are singletons. CDR3 length: 16 amino acids. V was pared by 2 bases and J by 3 bases, with 5 bases of the junction left unmatched. Germline V gene sequence: CDR1 ENHRY, CDR2 SYGVKD. This receptor was identified in a human donor who was either an allogeneic HSCT recipient or a stem cell or donor lymphocyte infusion donor (not recorded which). It is not recorded whose cells these are; they may come from a transplant donor. The chain has TRBV10-3 and TRBJ2-3, with 10 bases lining up with TRBD2. Sequenced material: blood, either unsorted or a sorted T cell fraction (not recorded which). The chain's CDR3 is CAISEPSGSTTDTQYF. The CDR3 coding sequence is TGTGCCATCAGTGAGCCTAGCGGGAGTACGACAGATACGCAGTATTTT.